What follows are 24 T cell receptor beta chains derived from one specimen sequenced in a study of blood T cell repertoires in COVID-19. Measured with immunoSEQ multiplex PCR; TCRdb has only the in-frame clones, and not every one. The table includes some 97,000 clones, 86% detected once. Sequences were obtained from PBMCs or T cells enriched from blood (not recorded which). These receptors came from a woman aged 45-65 years who had recovered from COVID-19.

In the case of this clone: This sample includes further DNA sequences coding for the same CDR3. The rearrangement uses TRBV9 and TRBJ1-3; 8 nucleotides align to TRBD1. The V gene end was trimmed by 3 bases and the J gene end by 4 bases; junction bases not matched to a gene: 6. This CDR3 is 15 amino acids long. CDR1 and CDR2 (germline): SGDLS, YYNGEE. The CDR3 DNA follows: TGTGCCAGCAGCGCCCAGGGGGCGTCGGGAAACACCATATATTTT. Its translation is CASSAQGASGNTIYF.

The V gene is TRBV28, the J gene TRBJ2-3, with TRBD2 matching 11 bases. This CDR3 is built from 16 residues. V shed 6 bases, J shed 4 bases, and the junction held 9 bases outside the gene matches. Germline CDR1 reads MDHEN; CDR2 reads SYDVKM. CDR3 sequence reads: CASSLPLAGGPDTQYF. The CDR3 bases are TGTGCCAGCAGCCTACCCTTAGCGGGAGGGCCAGATACGCAGTATTTT.

The gene calls are TRBV5-5 and TRBJ1-2; TRBD1 might be the D (5 bases). Trimming took 0 bases from V and 6 from J, leaving 9 bases between them. CDR3 length: 13 residues. The V gene's germline CDR1 is SGHKS and CDR2 YYEKEE (reference sequence). The DNA for the CDR3 is TGTGCCAGCAGCTTGGCCTCGGGGGATGGCTACACCTTC. It yields the protein CASSLASGDGYTF.

The table lists this clone with a count of one. The rearrangement joins TRBV4-1 to TRBJ2-7, with 7 positions matching TRBD2. The junction had 12 bases not matched to a gene; V was cut back by 1 base and J by 0 bases. CDR1 and CDR2 (germline): MGHRA, YSYEKL. The CDR3 is 18 residues long. The CDR3 spells CASSQVWEGGESSYEQYF. The CDR3 DNA follows: TGCGCCAGCAGCCAAGTGTGGGAGGGAGGGGAGAGCTCCTACGAGCAGTACTTC.

This chain uses TRBV28 with TRBJ1-4, with D possibly matching TRBD1 (5 bases). The CDR3 has 15 amino acids. Trimming shortened V by 3 bases and J by 8 bases, and 16 bases separated the two germline ends. In germline, CDR1 is MDHEN, CDR2 SYDVKM. CDR3 in amino acids: CASSFASLGEEKLFF. The CDR3 DNA reads TGTGCCAGCAGTTTCGCCAGCCTAGGGGAAGAAAAACTGTTTTTT.

V usage is TRBV3-1 (or the pseudogene TRBV3-2) and J usage is TRBJ2-7; 7 nucleotides line up with TRBD2. Germline V gene sequence: CDR1 LGHDT, CDR2 YNNKEL (reference sequence). J lost 6 bases, V lost 0 bases, and 8 bases had no gene match. The CDR3 length is 15 residues. The CDR3 nucleotides read TGTGCCAGCAGCCAAGAACCAGCGACGGGGGGCGAGCAGTACTTC. This gives the protein CASSQEPATGGEQYF.

The gene calls are TRBV5-6 and TRBJ2-1, with TRBD1 identical over 10 bases. Losses at the gene ends were 5 bases for V and 7 bases for J; bases not matched to a gene: 6. The CDR3 covers 14 residues. CDR1 and CDR2 from the germline V gene are SGHDT and YYEEEE. The DNA of the CDR3 is TGTGCCAGCAGGGGTGACAGGGGGCTAAATGAGCAGTTCTTC. The encoded protein is CASRGDRGLNEQFF.

V is TRBV27 and J is TRBJ2-1; TRBD2 is a possible D gene (5 bases). V lost 5 bases and J 0 bases, leaving 14 bases between the germline ends. This CDR3 is 16 amino acids long. Germline V gene lookup returns CDR1 MNHEY and CDR2 SMNVEV (reference sequence). CDR3 amino acids: CASSPSGWSSYNEQFF. The CDR3 nucleotides are TGTGCCAGCAGTCCGAGCGGCTGGAGCTCCTACAATGAGCAGTTCTTC.

The V call is TRBV28, the J call TRBJ1-2, with TRBD1 matching 7 bases. Germline V gives CDR1 MDHEN, CDR2 SYDVKM. The length of the CDR3 is 15 residues. V trimming: 7 bases; J trimming: 8 bases; junction bases outside the gene matches: 16. DNA of the CDR3: TGTGCCAGCACCCGCGACAGGGATGACCTATTGGGCTACACCTTC. Its translation is CASTRDRDDLLGYTF.

The gene calls are TRBV30 and TRBJ1-3, with TRBD1 matching over 7 bases. V shed 1 base, J shed 3 bases, and the junction held 6 bases outside the gene matches. Germline V gene data show CDR1 as GTSNPN and CDR2 as SVGIG (reference sequence). CDR3 length: 15 amino acids. The CDR3 reads CAWSAKRGLGNTIYF. CDR3 bases: TGTGCCTGGAGTGCGAAAAGGGGGCTTGGAAACACCATATATTTT.

The chain joins TRBV27 to TRBJ2-7, with a possible D match to TRBD2 (6 bases). The CDR3 has 14 residues. V lost 5 bases, J lost 3 bases, and 14 bases lay in between. Germline assignment: CDR1 MNHEY and CDR2 SMNVEV (reference sequence). This CDR3 is CASSPLGGYYEQYF. CDR3 coding DNA: TGTGCCAGCAGTCCCCTGGGAGGCTACTACGAGCAGTACTTC.

This chain's CDR3 is CASSLAASGGAVGNEQFF. The CDR3 DNA reads as TGCGCCAGCAGCTTGGCTGCTAGCGGGGGGGCCGTTGGAAATGAGCAGTTCTTC. This chain connects TRBV5-1 to TRBJ2-1; TRBD2 agrees at 12 bases. CDR1 is SGHRS, CDR2 YFSETQ, per germline. Trimming cost V 0 bases and J 7 bases; bases outside gene matches: 11. The CDR3 covers 18 residues.

This clone has only a few counts. V gene TRBV19 combines with J gene TRBJ2-3; tentatively, D is TRBD1 (7 bases). This CDR3 comprises 17 residues. Trimming stripped 8 bases from V and 5 bases from J, with 26 bases between. Looked up from germline, CDR1 is LNHDA and CDR2 is SQIVND (reference sequence). The CDR3 sequence is CASSWTGGNFGGDTQYF. The CDR3 DNA follows: TGTGCCAGTTCCTGGACAGGCGGGAACTTTGGGGGAGATACGCAGTATTTT.

V gene TRBV19 combines with J gene TRBJ1-2, with D possibly TRBD1 on 5 matching bases. V lost 5 bases and J 4 bases, leaving 17 bases between the germline ends. The CDR3 is made up of 15 amino acids. CDR1 is LNHDA, CDR2 SQIVND, per germline (reference sequence). The CDR3 loop reads CASSAGGFGTYGYTF. The CDR3 DNA follows: TGTGCCAGTAGTGCCGGGGGATTTGGGACCTATGGCTACACCTTC.

This chain links TRBV18 with TRBJ1-2, with 7 positions matching TRBD1. The V gene's germline CDR1 is KGHSH and CDR2 LQKENI. V lost 1 base and J lost 2; bases outside the gene matches: 4. The CDR3 covers 15 residues. As DNA, the CDR3 is TGTGCCAGCTCACCACAGACAGGGTCAAACTATGGCTACACCTTC. Translated: CASSPQTGSNYGYTF.

This clone was seen more than once but under ten times. The V call is TRBV4-1, the J call TRBJ1-2, with a weak D call TRBD1 (5 bases). Trimming removed 0 bases from V and 9 bases from J, with 14 bases in between. Germline V CDR1 and CDR2: MGHRA, YSYEKL. The CDR3 length is 14 residues. In DNA, the CDR3 is TGCGCCAGCAGCCAAGATCGTCCCACGGACAGCTACACCTTC. Protein product: CASSQDRPTDSYTF.

The chain joins TRBV6-1 to TRBJ2-7; D remains unclear. V shed 2 bases and J shed 2 bases, with 4 bases lying between them. The germline CDR1 and CDR2 sequences are MNHNS and SASEGT. The CDR3 sequence is 12 residues long. The CDR3 coding sequence is TGTGCCAGCAGTGAACAGGCCTACGAGCAGTACTTC. It is translated as CASSEQAYEQYF.

The genes are TRBV27 and TRBJ2-2; maybe TRBD2 (5 bases). The germline V gene encodes CDR1 MNHEY and CDR2 SMNVEV (reference sequence). V gave up 8 bases and J gave up 4 bases, with 17 bases separating them. The CDR3 loop spans 15 amino acids. The CDR3 here is CASPPGGLCTGELFF. CDR3 coding DNA: TGTGCCAGCCCCCCCGGAGGACTTTGCACCGGGGAGCTGTTTTTT.

V gene TRBV7-9 combines with J gene TRBJ2-2; 7 nucleotides line up with TRBD2. This CDR3 has 15 amino acids. Germline values: CDR1 SEHNR, CDR2 FQNEAQ (reference sequence). V was clipped by 0 bases and J by 6 bases; unmatched bases: 4. CDR3 sequence reads: CASSLAGGPSGELFF. The CDR3 region has the DNA TGTGCCAGCAGCTTAGCGGGAGGGCCGTCCGGGGAGCTGTTTTTT.

J is TRBJ2-3 and V is TRBV5-6, with D perhaps matching TRBD1 (5 bases). The V end lost 2 bases, the J end lost 0 bases, and 10 bases lay between the germline ends. Germline loops: CDR1 SGHDT, CDR2 YYEEEE. This CDR3 region has 15 residues. The CDR3 nucleotides are TGTGCCAGCAGCTTAAGGGGTTTGAGCACAGATACGCAGTATTTT. It encodes CASSLRGLSTDTQYF.

The rearrangement links TRBV6-5 to TRBJ2-7, with 11 positions matching TRBD2. V lost 8 bases, J lost 4 bases, and 4 bases stayed unmatched. Germline V gene data show CDR1 as MNHEY and CDR2 as SVGAGI. The CDR3 is made up of 13 amino acids. The CDR3 reads CASGGLADYEQYF. The CDR3 coding sequence is TGTGCCAGCGGGGGACTAGCGGATTACGAGCAGTACTTC.

This chain connects TRBV10-1 to TRBJ2-1; 9 bases are a match to TRBD2. Germline values: CDR1 WNHNN, CDR2 SYGVQD (reference sequence). V dropped 8 bases and J dropped 9; count of bases not matched to a gene: 8. There are 13 residues in the CDR3. As DNA, the CDR3 is TGCGCCAGCCGGAGCGGGACTAGCCCTGAGCAGTTCTTC. This codes for CASRSGTSPEQFF.

The chain uses TRBV12-3 or TRBV12-4 and TRBJ1-1; 7 positions match TRBD1. V dropped 3 bases and J dropped 8; count of bases not matched to a gene: 6. CDR3 length: 13 residues. DNA for the CDR3: TGTGCCAGCAGTTTGGGCCACAGGGGCGAAGCTTTCTTT. Translation gives CASSLGHRGEAFF.

The chain's CDR3 is CASSPSAGRPDTQYF. DNA for the CDR3: TGTGCCAGCAGTCCATCAGCGGGGAGGCCGGATACGCAGTATTTT. The chain couples TRBV2 to TRBJ2-3; 7 nucleotides line up with TRBD2. CDR1 is SNHLY and CDR2 is FYNNEI in the germline V gene. V shed 5 bases and J 6 bases; nucleotides not matched to a gene: 11. This CDR3 is 15 amino acids long.